The 26 T cell receptor beta chains below all came from one sample that was sequenced in a study of shared clonotypes between healthy human individuals. Sequencing was performed with immunoSEQ multiplex PCR; in TCRdb, only in-frame clones are kept and a portion is missing. The table has roughly 1,500,000 clones, about 98.5% seen once. Input material: naive CD4+ T cells sorted from blood. The sample's subset: CD45RA+ positively selected. The receptor source for this set is a man between 25 and 39 years old in good health.

The chain couples TRBV5-6 to TRBJ1-5; the match to TRBD1 covers 11 bases. Germline loops: CDR1 SGHDT, CDR2 YYEEEE. V trimming: 3 bases; J trimming: 0 bases; junction bases outside the gene matches: 5. The CDR3 covers 17 residues. The CDR3 DNA reads TGTGCCAGCAGCTCCGGGACAGGGGGTTTTAGCAATCAGCCCCAGCATTTT. Translating it yields CASSSGTGGFSNQPQHF. Drawing the rest from reference TRBV5-6 and TRBJ1-5, the complete variable domain is DAGVTQSPTHLIKTRGQQVTLRCSPKSGHDTVSWYQQALGQGPQFIFQYYEEEERQRGNFPDRFSGHQFPNYSSELNVNALLLGDSALYLCASSSGTGGFSNQPQHFGDGTRLSIL.

Note on this clone: The sample has other DNA sequences that encode this CDR3 too. This chain uses TRBV9 with TRBJ2-2; D might be TRBD2 (6 bases). The CDR3 runs to 14 residues. Germline CDR1 SGDLS, CDR2 YYNGEE. Trimming stripped 0 bases from V and 6 bases from J, with 9 bases between. The DNA of the CDR3 is TGTGCCAGCAGCGTAGTAGGAGGGGCCGGGGAGCTGTTTTTT. Translating it yields CASSVVGGAGELFF.

The rearrangement uses TRBV5-1 and TRBJ1-1; a possible D gene is TRBD1 (5 bases). Germline V gene lookup returns CDR1 SGHRS and CDR2 YFSETQ. The V end lost 3 bases, the J end lost 0 bases, and 15 bases lay between the germline ends. The CDR3 totals 16 residues. Here the CDR3 DNA reads TGCGCCAGCAGCTCGACTGGGGGACCGATGAACACTGAAGCTTTCTTT. This codes for CASSSTGGPMNTEAFF.

The CDR3 reads CASSTRTGGRETQYF. CDR3 coding DNA: TGTGCCAGCAGTACCCGGACAGGGGGCCGAGAGACCCAGTACTTC. V is TRBV6-6 and J is TRBJ2-5; 11 bases agree with TRBD1. CDR1 is MNHNY, CDR2 SVGAGI, per germline (reference sequence). Losses at the gene ends were 5 bases for V and 4 bases for J; bases not matched to a gene: 6. The CDR3 sequence is 15 residues long.

The V and J genes are TRBV6-5 and TRBJ2-1, with a tentative D call TRBD1 (5 bases). Germline CDR1 is MNHEY and CDR2 is SVGAGI. V lost 4 bases to trimming and J lost 7 bases, with 14 bases between them. The CDR3 is made up of 14 amino acids. In nucleotides, the CDR3 is TGTGCCAGCAGTTCCCCCGACAGAGCTAATGAGCAGTTCTTC. This sequence encodes CASSSPDRANEQFF.

This sequence joins TRBV4-1 and TRBJ2-2, with TRBD1 identical over 8 bases. The CDR3 is 17 amino acids. Germline V gene lookup returns CDR1 MGHRA and CDR2 YSYEKL. V lost 0 bases to trimming and J lost 0 bases; unmatched junction nucleotides: 3. CDR3 protein: CASSQEGQGANTGELFF. CDR3 DNA: TGCGCCAGCAGCCAAGAAGGACAGGGAGCGAACACCGGGGAGCTGTTTTTT.

In the case of this clone: The junction and the germline gene differ at one end; a read error may be behind it. The rearrangement joins TRBV7-9 to TRBJ2-2; weak D call: TRBD1 (5 bases). Germline V gene data show CDR1 as SEHNR and CDR2 as FQNEAQ (reference sequence). The length of the CDR3 is 16 residues. The DNA of the CDR3 is TGTGCCAGCAGCTTGAGATTGGACACGAACCCCGGGGAGCTGTTTTTT. This encodes CASSLRLDTNPGELFF.

V and J are TRBV18 and TRBJ2-7; 7 nucleotides align to TRBD1. This CDR3 has 14 amino acids. V lost 4 bases and J lost 3; bases outside the gene matches: 6. The germline V gene encodes CDR1 KGHSH and CDR2 LQKENI. CDR3: CASSQVDRDYEQYF. DNA of the CDR3: TGTGCCAGCTCACAAGTAGACAGGGACTACGAGCAGTACTTC. Full variable domain (missing parts from reference TRBV18 and TRBJ2-7): NAGVMQNPRHLVRRRGQEARLRCSPMKGHSHVYWYRQLPEEGLKFMVYLQKENIIDESGMPKERFSAEFPKEGPSILRIQQVVRGDSAAYFCASSQVDRDYEQYFGPGTRLTVT.

The genes are TRBV7-9 and TRBJ2-7; D is possibly TRBD1 (5 bases). The length of the CDR3 is 14 residues. Germline V gene data show CDR1 as SEHNR and CDR2 as FQNEAQ (reference sequence). Trimming took 1 base from V and 3 from J, leaving 10 bases between them. The CDR3, as DNA: TGTGCCAGCAGCTTAGAATGGACAATCTACGAGCAGTACTTC. Amino acid sequence: CASSLEWTIYEQYF.

This chain joins TRBV14 and TRBJ2-1, with D tentatively TRBD2 (6 bases). The CDR3 is 13 residues long. CDR1 and CDR2 from the germline V gene are SGHDN and FVKESK. The ends were cut back, 4 bases at V and 8 bases at J, with 12 bases in the middle. CDR3 coding DNA: TGTGCCAGCAGCCTGACGGGAGTCTATGAGCAGTTCTTC. It is translated as CASSLTGVYEQFF.

The chain uses TRBV5-1 and TRBJ2-7; D remains ambiguous. The V end lost 1 base, the J end lost 2 bases, and 13 bases lay between the germline ends. Germline CDR1 and CDR2: SGHRS and YFSETQ. There are 15 residues in the CDR3. The CDR3 DNA reads TGCGCCAGCAGCTTGTCCCCGGCAGGTCCCTACGAGCAGTACTTC. This codes for CASSLSPAGPYEQYF.

This clone was recorded once. The CDR3 region has the DNA TGTGCCAGTAGCCGGGGGGCGGAGACCCAGTACTTC. Protein sequence: CASSRGAETQYF. The chain uses TRBV19 and TRBJ2-5; D may be TRBD2 (7 bases). V lost 6 bases and J lost 5, with 10 bases in between. The length of the CDR3 is 12 residues. Germline CDR1 and CDR2: LNHDA and SQIVND (reference sequence).

As regards this clone: An end of the junction differs from the germline gene, which may be a read error. The rearrangement joins TRBV20-1 to TRBJ2-1; D unresolved. CDR1 DFQATT and CDR2 SNEGSKA come from the germline V gene (reference sequence). The length of the CDR3 is 11 residues. The CDR3 loop is CSASIVSTSLF. CDR3 DNA: TGCAGTGCTAGCATTGTTTCGACTTCTCTCTTC.

This clone was counted once. The genes are TRBV5-1 and TRBJ2-2, with TRBD2 matching over 15 bases. The CDR3 is made up of 18 amino acids. The germline V gene encodes CDR1 SGHRS and CDR2 YFSETQ. V shed 3 bases, J shed 4 bases, and the junction held 7 bases outside the gene matches. Here the CDR3 reads CASSSGLAGGPSTGELFF. The CDR3 coding sequence is TGCGCCAGCAGCTCAGGACTAGCGGGAGGGCCTAGCACCGGGGAGCTGTTTTTT. The variable domain in full, with the rest retrieved from reference TRBV5-1 and TRBJ2-2, is KAGVTQTPRYLIKTRGQQVTLSCSPISGHRSVSWYQQTPGQGLQFLFEYFSETQRNKGNFPGRFSGRQFSNSRSEMNVSTLELGDSALYLCASSSGLAGGPSTGELFFGEGSRLTVL.

With regard to this clone: Other DNA sequences in this specimen translate into the identical CDR3. This chain links TRBV18 with TRBJ2-5; TRBD2 is a possible D gene (5 bases). Trimming removed 0 bases at V and 1 base at J, with 6 bases between. CDR1 KGHSH and CDR2 LQKENI come from the germline V gene. This CDR3 is built from 14 residues. The CDR3 loop is CASSPPRGQETQYF. The CDR3 DNA is TGTGCCAGCTCACCACCCCGGGGCCAAGAGACCCAGTACTTC.

The chain couples TRBV7-9 to TRBJ1-2, with unresolved D. Per germline, CDR1 SEHNR and CDR2 FQNEAQ (reference sequence). The germline V and J ends were trimmed by 1 base and 5 bases, with 5 bases remaining between them. The CDR3 is made up of 12 amino acids. CDR3 sequence: CASSLVQYGYTF. The CDR3 DNA reads as TGTGCCAGCAGCTTAGTTCAATATGGCTACACCTTC.

A word on this clone: In the same sample, other DNA sequences code for this CDR3. This chain joins TRBV9 and TRBJ2-5; 10 bases are a match to TRBD2. CDR3 length: 15 amino acids. CDR1 and CDR2 (germline): SGDLS, YYNGEE. Losses at the gene ends were 0 bases for V and 5 bases for J; bases not matched to a gene: 4. CDR3 DNA sequence: TGTGCCAGCAGCGTAGGGCTAGCGGGAGTTGAGACCCAGTACTTC. Amino acid sequence: CASSVGLAGVETQYF.

V is TRBV6-5 and J is TRBJ2-6; D not certain. The CDR3 extends over 16 amino acids. Germline V gives CDR1 MNHEY, CDR2 SVGAGI. V dropped 0 bases and J dropped 0 bases, with 6 bases sitting between them. The CDR3 nucleotides read TGTGCCAGCAGTTACTCAGGCTACTCTGGGGCCAACGTCCTGACTTTC. Residues: CASSYSGYSGANVLTF.

V gene TRBV28 combines with J gene TRBJ2-5; D unresolved. The CDR3 spans 12 residues. V was trimmed by 6 bases and J by 10 bases, leaving 15 bases between them. From germline, CDR1 is MDHEN and CDR2 SYDVKM. This CDR3 reads CASSLDGEGQYF. In DNA form, the CDR3 reads TGTGCCAGCAGCCTGGACGGTGAAGGCCAGTACTTC.

This rearrangement joins TRBV6-1 to TRBJ2-3; D possibly corresponds to TRBD1 (6 bases). Germline assignment: CDR1 MNHNS and CDR2 SASEGT. The CDR3 totals 15 residues. The V end lost 1 base, the J end lost 1 base, and 9 bases lay between the germline ends. The CDR3 DNA reads TGTGCCAGCAGTGAAGTCAGGGGACGCACAGATACGCAGTATTTT. As protein: CASSEVRGRTDTQYF.

Details on this clone: Germline is not matched at one junction end, which may reflect a read error. The chain couples TRBV28 to TRBJ2-7, with D tentatively TRBD2 (7 bases). The CDR3 is 11 residues long. Germline loops: CDR1 MDHEN, CDR2 SYDVKM. The CDR3 DNA reads TGTGCCAGCAGTGTAAGGGGGACTACGGACTTC. It yields the protein CASSVRGTTDF.

J is TRBJ2-7 and V is TRBV6-5, with TRBD2 identical over 9 bases. This CDR3 has 15 amino acids. Germline assignment: CDR1 MNHEY and CDR2 SVGAGI. After removal of 6 bases from V and 1 base from J, the junction contained 7 bases not matched to a gene. CDR3 region: CASRRLAEGSYEQYF. For the CDR3, the DNA is TGTGCCAGCAGGAGACTAGCGGAGGGGTCCTACGAGCAGTACTTC.

The rearrangement joins TRBV30 to TRBJ2-7; maybe TRBD1 (5 bases). The CDR3 consists of 12 residues. Germline CDR1 and CDR2: GTSNPN and SVGIG (reference sequence). The V gene lost 2 bases and the J gene lost 3 bases, with 8 bases spanning the gap. The CDR3 loop is CAWSTGYYEQYF. For the CDR3, the DNA is TGTGCCTGGAGTACAGGCTACTACGAGCAGTACTTC.

The rearrangement joins TRBV9 to TRBJ2-1; 9 positions agree with TRBD2. Germline V gene lookup returns CDR1 SGDLS and CDR2 YYNGEE. Germline trimming cut 0 bases from V and 8 bases from J; bases unmatched to any gene: 6. This CDR3 contains 15 residues. The CDR3 region is CASSVGSGSPHEQFF. Here the CDR3 DNA reads TGTGCCAGCAGCGTAGGTAGCGGGAGCCCCCATGAGCAGTTCTTC.

This clone was observed a single time. V gene TRBV11-2 combines with J gene TRBJ2-7; D is possibly TRBD1 or TRBD2 (5 bases each). Trimming took off 4 bases at V and 2 bases at J, with 15 bases between the two ends. Germline-derived CDR1 and CDR2 are SGHAT and FQNNGV. The CDR3 loop spans 15 amino acids. CDR3 protein: CASSYSGTQTYEQYF. Here the CDR3 DNA reads TGTGCCAGCAGCTACTCGGGGACGCAGACCTACGAGCAGTACTTC.

Of note for this clone: This sample includes further DNA sequences coding for the same CDR3. The rearrangement uses TRBV14 and TRBJ2-7; D is ambiguous. CDR1 is SGHDN and CDR2 is FVKESK in the germline V gene. The CDR3 has 13 residues. V gave up 1 base and J gave up 3 bases, with 7 bases separating them. In DNA, the CDR3 is TGTGCCAGCAGCCAAGTCCCGGGCTACGAGCAGTACTTC. Its protein product is CASSQVPGYEQYF. The whole variable domain, filled in from reference TRBV14 and TRBJ2-7, reads EAGVTQFPSHSVIEKGQTVTLRCDPISGHDNLYWYRRVMGKEIKFLLHFVKESKQDESGMPNNRFLAERTGGTYSTLKVQPAELEDSGVYFCASSQVPGYEQYFGPGTRLTVT.